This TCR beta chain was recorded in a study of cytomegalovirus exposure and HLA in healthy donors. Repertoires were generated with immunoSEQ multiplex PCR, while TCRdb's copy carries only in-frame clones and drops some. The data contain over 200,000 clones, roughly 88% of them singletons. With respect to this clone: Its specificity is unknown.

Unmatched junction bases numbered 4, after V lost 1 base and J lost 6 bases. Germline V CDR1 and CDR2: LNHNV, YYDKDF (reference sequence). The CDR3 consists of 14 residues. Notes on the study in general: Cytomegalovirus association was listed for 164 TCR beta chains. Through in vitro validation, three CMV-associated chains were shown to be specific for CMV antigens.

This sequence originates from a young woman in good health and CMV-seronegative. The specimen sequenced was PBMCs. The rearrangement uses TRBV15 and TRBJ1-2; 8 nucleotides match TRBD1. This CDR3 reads CATSRGLQGDGYTF. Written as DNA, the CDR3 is TGTGCCACCAGCAGAGGGTTACAGGGGGATGGCTACACCTTC.